Only a few counts were recorded for the clone carrying this T cell receptor beta chain. Antigen specificity is unknown. This sample was taken from a study of PD-1 blockade in classical Hodgkin lymphoma. The table came from immunoSEQ multiplex PCR; TCRdb's copy has only in-frame clones and leaves some out. This repertoire shows 25,000 to 30,000 clones, about 88% found once; its top ten account for roughly 0.43%. Whole-study results and caveats: Patients were excluded if nivolumab began under 1 year after ASCT (the autologous transplant). Baseline TCR diversity was reportedly lower in newly diagnosed patients than in healthy donors. It was reported as lower still in relapsed/refractory patients.

Trimming removed 9 bases from V and 1 base from J, with 16 bases in between. The CDR3 runs to 15 residues. Looked up from germline, CDR1 is WNHNN and CDR2 is SYGVQD (reference sequence). This sample's time point: cycle 4 day 1 (C4D1), after 6 weeks of nivolumab. Exposure to brentuximab vedotin varied, and each patient had relapsed following autologous stem cell transplantation. Magnetic negative selection served to purify CD4+ T cells out of PBMCs that had been thawed. The sequencing here drew on CD4+ T cells from blood, taken before the fourth cycle of nivolumab. The V call is TRBV10-1, the J call TRBJ1-3; D not resolved. The receptor comes from a human donor with classical Hodgkin lymphoma. Here the CDR3 reads CARPKMGSSGNTIYF. The CDR3 nucleotides are TGCGCCAGACCTAAAATGGGGAGTTCTGGAAACACCATATATTTT.